These 25 T cell receptor beta chains were sequenced from one sample in a study of cytomegalovirus exposure and HLA in healthy donors. The primer mix had 60 Vbeta and 13 Jbeta primers. Data came from immunoSEQ multiplex PCR; TCRdb stores just in-frame clones and leaves some out. Altogether fewer than 200,000 clones are present, 80% being singletons, with the ten largest covering 1.3%. The sample taken for sequencing was PBMCs. The receptors come from a woman aged 45 to 65 in good health and CMV-seronegative.

The chain employs TRBV11-2 and TRBJ2-5, with D possibly matching TRBD2 (7 bases). Trimming took 6 bases from V and 2 from J, leaving 10 bases between them. Germline V gives CDR1 SGHAT, CDR2 FQNNGV. This CDR3 has 13 residues. CDR3 protein: CASRGGQQETQYF. In nucleotides, the CDR3 is TGTGCCAGCAGGGGGGGGCAGCAAGAGACCCAGTACTTC.

The rearrangement uses TRBV6-5 and TRBJ1-2, with D perhaps matching TRBD1 (5 bases). The CDR3 has 14 amino acids. Trimming took off 0 bases at V and 6 bases at J, with 11 bases between the two ends. Germline V gene lookup returns CDR1 MNHEY and CDR2 SVGAGI. CDR3 nucleotide sequence: TGTGCCAGCAGTTACTCGGGGCAGGGTGATGGCTACACCTTC. Translating it yields CASSYSGQGDGYTF.

The chain joins TRBV11-2 to TRBJ1-1, with a weak D call TRBD1 (6 bases). Trimming left V 1 base short and J 4 bases short, with 10 bases between. Germline V CDR1 and CDR2: SGHAT, FQNNGV. CDR3 size: 14 residues. The CDR3 loop reads CASSLAGVFTEAFF. The CDR3 DNA sequence: TGTGCCAGCAGCTTAGCAGGGGTGTTCACTGAAGCTTTCTTT.

This clone was counted a single time. The chain uses TRBV28 and TRBJ1-1; 8 nucleotides align to TRBD1. CDR1 and CDR2 (germline): MDHEN, SYDVKM. The trim removed 5 bases at V and 12 bases at J, leaving 11 bases unmatched. The CDR3 consists of 13 residues. CDR3: CASSPPGQGLPFF. The CDR3, as DNA: TGTGCCAGCAGTCCACCCGGACAGGGCCTGCCTTTCTTT.

The V call is TRBV29-1, the J call TRBJ2-7; 7 bases agree with TRBD2. CDR3 size: 15 residues. Germline V lookup: CDR1 SQVTM, CDR2 ANQGSEA. The V gene end was trimmed by 2 bases and the J gene end by 0 bases; junction bases not matched to a gene: 7. CDR3 amino acids: CSVESGESYSYEQYF. The DNA of the CDR3 is TGCAGCGTTGAAAGCGGGGAGAGCTACTCCTACGAGCAGTACTTC.

This chain uses TRBV30 with TRBJ2-7; D gene ambiguous. Per the germline V gene, CDR1 is GTSNPN and CDR2 is SVGIG (reference sequence). This CDR3 comprises 11 residues. Trimming removed 4 bases at V and 2 bases at J, with 6 bases between. The CDR3 reads CAWNRAYEQYF. CDR3 in DNA: TGTGCCTGGAATCGGGCCTACGAGCAGTACTTC.

The rearrangement links TRBV27 to TRBJ1-5; D remains unclear. V lost 2 bases and J lost 4, with 21 bases in between. Germline V gene sequence: CDR1 MNHEY, CDR2 SMNVEV (reference sequence). The CDR3 length is 18 residues. CDR3 nucleotides: TGTGCCAGCAGTTTAATTTCTGGAGGAGGTACCATTAATCAGCCCCAGCATTTT. This encodes CASSLISGGGTINQPQHF.

In this sample, this clone turned up a few times. This CDR3 is CASSDEYGQNYGYTF. The CDR3, as DNA: TGTGCCAGCAGTGATGAGTATGGGCAGAACTATGGCTACACCTTC. The chain combines TRBV6-1 with TRBJ1-2; D is ambiguous. This CDR3 contains 15 residues. Germline V gene sequence: CDR1 MNHNS, CDR2 SASEGT. Trimming cost V 3 bases and J 2 bases, with 13 bases left between them.

CDR3 sequence reads: CASSQGGGPQTGELFF. In nucleotides, the CDR3 is TGTGCCAGCAGCCAAGGGGGCGGGCCTCAGACCGGGGAGCTGTTTTTT. J is TRBJ2-2 and V is TRBV28; 7 bases line up with TRBD1. V lost 6 bases to trimming and J lost 5 bases; unmatched junction nucleotides: 12. CDR1 is MDHEN and CDR2 is SYDVKM in the germline V gene. The CDR3 has 16 residues. Based on the CDR3 plus reference TRBV28 and TRBJ2-2, the full variable domain is DVKVTQSSRYLVKRTGEKVFLECVQDMDHENMFWYRQDPGLGLRLIYFSYDVKMKEKGDIPEGYSVSREKKERFSLILESASTNQTSMYLCASSQGGGPQTGELFFGEGSRLTVL.

This clone was seen more than once but under ten times. The chain recombines TRBV7-9 with TRBJ2-7, with D maybe TRBD1 (5 bases). Germline V gives CDR1 SEHNR, CDR2 FQNEAQ (reference sequence). The CDR3 loop spans 15 amino acids. V shed 3 bases and J shed 7 bases, with 19 bases lying between them. In DNA, the CDR3 is TGTGCCAGCAGCTTCTCCGCTCAGGGAAAAGAAGAGCAGTACTTC. This encodes CASSFSAQGKEEQYF.

The chain couples TRBV7-9 to TRBJ1-5; D gene ambiguous. Germline V gives CDR1 SEHNR, CDR2 FQNEAQ (reference sequence). Trimming took 1 base from V and 0 from J, leaving 13 bases between them. This CDR3 comprises 17 residues. The CDR3 loop reads CASSLDLGGNSNQPQHF. CDR3 in DNA: TGTGCCAGCAGCTTAGATTTAGGCGGTAATAGCAATCAGCCCCAGCATTTT.

This rearrangement joins TRBV28 to TRBJ1-3; D remains ambiguous. Germline V CDR1 and CDR2: MDHEN, SYDVKM. The CDR3 has 15 residues. V shed 6 bases and J shed 0 bases, with 12 bases lying between them. CDR3 DNA sequence: TGTGCCAGCAGACAACACACCAACTCTGGAAACACCATATATTTT. Translation gives CASRQHTNSGNTIYF.

This clone was seen just once. The rearrangement joins TRBV5-1 to TRBJ2-7; a weak D match, TRBD1 (6 bases). From germline, CDR1 is SGHRS and CDR2 YFSETQ. The ends were cut back, 0 bases at V and 6 bases at J, with 13 bases in the middle. CDR3 length equals 14 residues. CDR3 nucleotides: TGCGCCAGCAGCTTGGACAGGGTGAGAGGCGAGCAGTACTTC. As protein: CASSLDRVRGEQYF.

The V call is TRBV2, the J call TRBJ2-3, with 11 bases identical to TRBD2. Looked up from germline, CDR1 is SNHLY and CDR2 is FYNNEI. Losses at the gene ends were 4 bases for V and 5 bases for J; bases not matched to a gene: 8. This CDR3 has 16 residues. The CDR3 reads CASSANSGGEGDTQYF. Written as DNA, the CDR3 is TGTGCCAGCAGTGCAAATAGCGGGGGGGAGGGAGATACGCAGTATTTT.

V usage is TRBV28 and J usage is TRBJ2-5; 10 positions match TRBD2. Looked up from germline, CDR1 is MDHEN and CDR2 is SYDVKM. The length of the CDR3 is 16 residues. V lost 0 bases to trimming and J lost 3 bases; unmatched junction nucleotides: 4. The CDR3 loop is CASSLWASGGKETQYF. CDR3 sequence (DNA): TGTGCCAGCAGTTTATGGGCTAGCGGGGGTAAAGAGACCCAGTACTTC.

The chain employs TRBV7-2 and TRBJ1-2; D is possibly TRBD1 (5 bases). Germline values: CDR1 SGHTA, CDR2 FQGNSA. Trimming shortened V by 3 bases and J by 7 bases, and 12 bases separated the two germline ends. The CDR3 runs to 13 residues. The CDR3 here is CASSFVGGFGYTF. CDR3 DNA: TGTGCCAGCAGCTTTGTGGGGGGGTTTGGCTACACCTTC.

The chain has TRBV5-6 and TRBJ1-2; D is ambiguous. This CDR3 contains 13 residues. The ends were cut back, 4 bases at V and 6 bases at J, with 13 bases in the middle. CDR1 and CDR2 from the germline V gene are SGHDT and YYEEEE. CDR3 nucleotide sequence: TGTGCCAGCAGCCCTGTGGCCATTAATGGCTACACCTTC. Translation: CASSPVAINGYTF.

The rearrangement links TRBV2 to TRBJ2-7; weak D call: TRBD1 (6 bases). V was pared by 4 bases and J by 5 bases, with 9 bases between. The CDR3 sequence is 12 residues long. The germline V gene encodes CDR1 SNHLY and CDR2 FYNNEI. CDR3 bases: TGTGCCAGCAGTGTGCAGGGGAACGAGCAGTACTTC. Protein: CASSVQGNEQYF.

CDR3 loop: CASSFQGNYEQYF. The CDR3 DNA follows: TGTGCCAGCAGCTTTCAGGGTAACTACGAGCAGTACTTC. The chain links TRBV5-6 to TRBJ2-7; D might be TRBD1 (5 bases). CDR1 is SGHDT and CDR2 is YYEEEE in the germline V gene. The CDR3 runs to 13 residues. V lost 2 bases and J lost 3, with 9 bases in between.

CDR3 nucleotide sequence: TGTGCCAGCAGGATACAGGGTTCAAGCTACGAGCAGTACTTC. It yields the protein CASRIQGSSYEQYF. The chain uses TRBV5-8 and TRBJ2-7, with D tentatively TRBD1 (6 bases). CDR3 length: 14 amino acids. V was cut by 5 bases and J by 3 bases, with 15 bases left in between. Per germline, CDR1 SGHTS and CDR2 YDEGEE.

This clone has a single count. The rearrangement uses TRBV28 and TRBJ2-1; perhaps TRBD1 as D (6 bases). V lost 6 bases, J lost 4 bases, and 16 bases lay in between. Germline CDR1 is MDHEN and CDR2 is SYDVKM. CDR3 size: 15 residues. The CDR3 DNA reads TGTGCCAGCAGAGACGGGACATCGGTATACAATGAGCAGTTCTTC. Protein product: CASRDGTSVYNEQFF. Full variable domain (outside the CDR3, taken from reference TRBV28 and TRBJ2-1): DVKVTQSSRYLVKRTGEKVFLECVQDMDHENMFWYRQDPGLGLRLIYFSYDVKMKEKGDIPEGYSVSREKKERFSLILESASTNQTSMYLCASRDGTSVYNEQFFGPGTRLTVL.

This clone has only one observation. The rearrangement uses TRBV5-4 and TRBJ2-1; 8 bases align to TRBD2. Germline V gene data show CDR1 as SGHNT and CDR2 as YYREEE (reference sequence). Unmatched junction bases numbered 6, after V lost 3 bases and J lost 4 bases. This CDR3 has 15 amino acids. The CDR3 sequence: CASSSPGRGYNEQFF. CDR3 nucleotides: TGTGCCAGCAGCTCCCCCGGGAGGGGATACAATGAGCAGTTCTTC. Combining the CDR3 with reference TRBV5-4 and TRBJ2-1 gives the whole variable domain ETGVTQSPTHLIKTRGQQVTLRCSSQSGHNTVSWYQQALGQGPQFIFQYYREEENGRGNFPPRFSGLQFPNYSSELNVNALELDDSALYLCASSSPGRGYNEQFFGPGTRLTVL.

The V gene is TRBV18, the J gene TRBJ2-7; D is ambiguous. Per germline, CDR1 KGHSH and CDR2 LQKENI. The V end lost 2 bases, the J end lost 2 bases, and 7 bases lay between the germline ends. The CDR3 length is 13 residues. The CDR3 region has the DNA TGTGCCAGCTCACCAAGCCTAACCTACGAGCAGTACTTC. Translated, it gives CASSPSLTYEQYF.

The CDR3 nucleotides are TGTGCCAGCAGCTTGGTAGGCAGCGCCGGCTACACCTTC. Protein product: CASSLVGSAGYTF. The rearrangement joins TRBV7-9 to TRBJ1-2; D call uncertain. Germline values: CDR1 SEHNR, CDR2 FQNEAQ (reference sequence). The CDR3 contains 13 residues. V lost 3 bases to trimming and J lost 8 bases, with 13 bases between them.

Only a few counts were recorded for this clone. The CDR3 loop is CASSKGEYYTGELFF. CDR3 DNA sequence: TGTGCCAGCAGTAAGGGGGAGTATTACACCGGGGAGCTGTTTTTT. The chain employs TRBV27 and TRBJ2-2; D is possibly TRBD1 (6 bases). The CDR3 sequence is 15 residues long. V lost 5 bases, J lost 3 bases, and 13 bases lay in between. Per germline, CDR1 MNHEY and CDR2 SMNVEV (reference sequence).